This T cell receptor beta chain comes out of a study of CD8 T cells in acute hepatitis C reinfection. The data were produced by immunoSEQ multiplex PCR, yet TCRdb's version contains in-frame clones alone and is incomplete. The repertoire includes 2,500 or so clones, 65% to 75% of them detected once, and 9.5% to 14% sits in the top ten. Whole-study results and caveats: Preferential TRBV04 and TRBV06 usage appeared in all groups and was not explained by the naive pool.

Described time point: at least 347 days after estimated infection, following spontaneous clearance. Hepatitis C virus-specific T cells were sequenced directly ex vivo without in vitro expansion. Germline CDR1 and CDR2: LNHNV and YYDKDF (reference sequence). Trimming removed 2 bases from V and 3 bases from J, with 13 bases in between. The CDR3 contains 16 residues. The sample in question was HCV NS3-1073 tetramer-sorted CD8+ T cells from PBMCs, obtained at follow-up. The chain recombines TRBV15 with TRBJ2-2; D could derive from TRBD1 or TRBD2 (6 bases each). This receptor was taken from a man in his forties who spontaneously cleared hepatitis C infection. The CDR3 DNA follows: TGTGCCACCAGCAGATTTCCGGGGGCGGACACCGGGGAGCTGTTTTTT. This codes for CATSRFPGADTGELFF. The full variable domain, its missing parts supplied by reference TRBV15 and TRBJ2-2, is DAMVIQNPRYQVTQFGKPVTLSCSQTLNHNVMYWYQQKSSQAPKLLFHYYDKDFNNEADTPDNFQSRRPNTSFCFLDIRSPGLGDTAMYLCATSRFPGADTGELFFGEGSRLTVL.